This T cell receptor beta chain was profiled in a study of T cells in Graves' hyperthyroidism and ophthalmopathy. Study results and caveats: Prediction of ophthalmopathy progression came a median roughly 6.6 months pre-onset. From stable hyperthyroidism, ophthalmopathy was set apart by a 13 V-J model.

This sample holds PBMCs from 10 ml fresh peripheral blood. RNA transcripts were the template for amplifying TCR beta CDR3 regions. HTBI primers drove first-round RT-PCR of the TCR CDR3. Using its own MiXCR run on the multiplex PCR reads, TCRdb lists one record per CDR3 protein. The sample shows about 640,000 distinct CDR3 sequences, more than 20% of them seen only once. Germline CDR1 GTSNPN, CDR2 SVGIG (reference sequence). V was pared by 1 base and J by 3 bases, with 15 bases of the junction left unmatched. This CDR3 comprises 18 residues. This clonotype has only a few counts. Antigen unknown. The sample comprised blood. This rearrangement joins TRBV30 to TRBJ2-7; 10 nucleotides match TRBD2. The TCR was taken from a man aged 25-45 years with Graves' ophthalmopathy. CDR3 DNA: TGTGCCTGGAGTGAAGGGGTTCTACTAGCGGGACGGTTCTACGAGCAGTACTTC. Its translation is CAWSEGVLLAGRFYEQYF.